This T cell receptor beta chain was recovered during a study of regulatory T cells in long-lasting Graves disease. Overall study: Persistence in Graves' disease required over 5 years of antithyroid drugs plus positive TSH receptor antibodies.

Time point noted: persistent/refractory GD, antithyroid drugs over 5 years with positive TRAb. Preparation of the TCR library used RNA extracted from PBMCs. Collection of peripheral blood (roughly 9.8 milliliters) was done using EDTA tubes. Per germline, CDR1 LNHDA and CDR2 SQIVND (reference sequence). The V segment lost 2 bases and the J segment 4 bases; nucleotides outside the gene matches: 11. The CDR3 is 16 residues long. Construction of TCR beta libraries relied on iRepertoire HTBI primers and on Arm-PCR targeting CDR3 regions. TCRdb processed the multiplex PCR reads anew with MiXCR; each CDR3 protein has one entry. This sample has around 500,000 distinct CDR3 sequences, with around 21% found just once.

The material was peripheral blood mononuclear cells (PBMCs), obtained when the disease was refractory, from a patient treated with antithyroid drugs. The rearrangement joins TRBV19 to TRBJ2-7; 7 nucleotides match TRBD1. This receptor was taken from a female donor with Graves disease. CDR3 sequence: CASSISLPGQSYEQYF. The CDR3 DNA reads as TGTGCCAGTAGTATATCGCTTCCGGGACAGTCATACGAGCAGTACTTC.